This T cell receptor beta chain came from a study of T cells in Graves' hyperthyroidism and ophthalmopathy. In this sample, this clonotype turned up many times. Its antigen is undetermined. The cohort's ophthalmopathy patients, a group with duration under 3 months, had a Clinical Activity Score of at least 3 and a NOSPECS grade of at least 4. Isolation of PBMCs was performed on 8 to 10 ml fresh peripheral blood. The study, taken as a whole, reports: Most thyroid-expanded clonotypes above 0.001 were also found in blood. From stable hyperthyroidism, ophthalmopathy was set apart by a 13 V-J model.

TCR beta CDR3 region amplification was performed from RNA transcripts. The TCR CDR3 first-round RT-PCR relied on the HTBI primer set. TCRdb re-derived calls from the multiplex PCR reads in MiXCR, one entry per CDR3 protein. The sample holds some 550,000 distinct CDR3 sequences; about a sixth are singletons and the top ten take roughly 3.5%. This clonotype originated in a woman aged 40-49 years with Graves' ophthalmopathy. The material sequenced was blood.

The CDR3 nucleotides read TGTGCCAGCAGTTACTCGCTGGCGACTAGCGGTTCCACCGGGGAGCTGTTTTTT. Residues: CASSYSLATSGSTGELFF. The chain recombines TRBV6-6 with TRBJ2-2; 9 positions match TRBD2. V shed 0 bases and J 4 bases; nucleotides not matched to a gene: 9. Germline CDR1 and CDR2: MNHNY and SVGAGI (reference sequence). This CDR3 has 18 amino acids.